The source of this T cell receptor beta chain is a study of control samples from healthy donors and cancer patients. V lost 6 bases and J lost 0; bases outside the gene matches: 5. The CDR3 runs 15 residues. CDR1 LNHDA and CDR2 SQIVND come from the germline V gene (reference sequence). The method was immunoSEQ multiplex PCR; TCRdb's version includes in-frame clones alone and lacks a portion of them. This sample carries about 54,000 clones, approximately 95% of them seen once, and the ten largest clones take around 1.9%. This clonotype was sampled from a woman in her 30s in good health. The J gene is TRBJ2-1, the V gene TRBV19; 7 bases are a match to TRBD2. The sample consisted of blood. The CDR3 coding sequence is TGTGCCAGTAGCGCCACTAGCGTCTCCTACAATGAGCAGTTCTTC. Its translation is CASSATSVSYNEQFF.